This TCR beta chain comes out of a study of cytomegalovirus exposure and HLA in healthy donors. Whole-study results and caveats: Through in vitro validation, three CMV-associated chains were shown to be specific for CMV antigens. The study put under 200 TCR beta chains on its list as cytomegalovirus-associated. Despite most TCR sequences being rare, some public TCRs occurred in many donors. A further, later analysis showed that HLA-associated TCR beta chains (compared with equally common others) were more clonally expanded.

Notes on this clone: Its antigen remains unidentified.

PCR involved 60 Vbeta and 13 Jbeta primers. Using immunoSEQ multiplex PCR, the repertoire was profiled, and TCRdb retains in-frame clones only, with some absent. The sample yields about 160,000 clones, about 70% seen once. This CDR3 has 14 amino acids. With 5 bases removed from V and 2 bases from J, the gap between germline ends came to 11 bases. The germline V gene has CDR1 SGHDN and CDR2 FVKESK. The V gene is TRBV14, the J gene TRBJ2-3; D possibly corresponds to TRBD2 (6 bases). The clonotype was recovered from a woman aged 18 to 35 in good health and CMV-seropositive. Source material: PBMCs. The CDR3 spells CASSSGTFTDTQYF. The CDR3 bases are TGTGCCAGCAGCTCCGGGACTTTCACAGATACGCAGTATTTT. Looking up the rest from reference TRBV14 and TRBJ2-3 gives the full variable domain: EAGVTQFPSHSVIEKGQTVTLRCDPISGHDNLYWYRRVMGKEIKFLLHFVKESKQDESGMPNNRFLAERTGGTYSTLKVQPAELEDSGVYFCASSSGTFTDTQYFGPGTRLTVL.